The 27 T cell receptor beta chains presented below share a single source sample, sequenced in a study of T cells in localized non-small cell lung cancer. Measured with immunoSEQ multiplex PCR; TCRdb has only the in-frame clones, and not every one. Found here are over 20,000 clones, roughly 84% of them singletons; the top ten hold more than 4.5%. Specimen: PBMCs, collected before any cancer treatment. The source is a man between 40 and 70 years old with stage II lung adenocarcinoma.

This clone has just one count. The rearrangement joins TRBV19 to TRBJ2-2; D is perhaps TRBD1 or TRBD2 (6 bases each). The germline V gene has CDR1 LNHDA and CDR2 SQIVND (reference sequence). V was cut by 8 bases and J by 4 bases, with 17 bases left in between. This CDR3 is built from 15 residues. The CDR3 DNA is TGTGCCAGTGGCCGGGGGCAGGGCGGCACCGGGGAGCTGTTTTTT. This sequence encodes CASGRGQGGTGELFF. Drawing the rest from reference TRBV19 and TRBJ2-2, the complete variable domain is DGGITQSPKYLFRKEGQNVTLSCEQNLNHDAMYWYRQDPGQGLRLIYYSQIVNDFQKGDIAEGYSVSREKKESFPLTVTSAQKNPTAFYLCASGRGQGGTGELFFGEGSRLTVL.

The chain employs TRBV11-2 and TRBJ2-1, with TRBD2 matching over 9 bases. Looked up from germline, CDR1 is SGHAT and CDR2 is FQNNGV. Trimming cost V 4 bases and J 4 bases; bases outside gene matches: 5. The CDR3 sequence is 15 residues long. As DNA, the CDR3 is TGTGCCAGCAGCTCGTCGAGCGGGGGGTACAATGAGCAGTTCTTC. It is translated as CASSSSSGGYNEQFF. Variable domain in full (rest from reference TRBV11-2 and TRBJ2-1): EAGVAQSPRYKIIEKRQSVAFWCNPISGHATLYWYQQILGQGPKLLIQFQNNGVVDDSQLPKDRFSAERLKGVDSTLKIQPAKLEDSAVYLCASSSSSGGYNEQFFGPGTRLTVL.

The J gene is TRBJ2-3, the V gene TRBV4-1; unclear D gene. Germline V lookup: CDR1 MGHRA, CDR2 YSYEKL. This CDR3 region has 16 residues. V was shortened by 0 bases and J by 4 bases, with 14 bases between the two germline ends. This chain's CDR3 is CASSQEEWSDADTQYF. DNA for the CDR3: TGCGCCAGCAGCCAAGAGGAATGGTCGGACGCAGATACGCAGTATTTT.

The V call is TRBV19, the J call TRBJ2-2; D unresolved. V shed 4 bases and J shed 1 base, with 10 bases lying between them. CDR3 length equals 15 residues. Germline V gives CDR1 LNHDA, CDR2 SQIVND (reference sequence). The CDR3 here is CASSSVKGNTGELFF. The CDR3 DNA follows: TGTGCCAGTAGTAGCGTGAAAGGGAACACCGGGGAGCTGTTTTTT.

This clone was observed once. The chain links TRBV5-1 to TRBJ2-5; D could derive from TRBD1 or TRBD2 (6 bases each). CDR1 and CDR2 (germline): SGHRS, YFSETQ. The CDR3 contains 16 residues. V lost 3 bases and J 5 bases, leaving 20 bases between the germline ends. The CDR3 DNA is TGCGCCAGCAGCTCACAAGGAGGGGGGCGCTTTGAGACCCAGTACTTC. Translated: CASSSQGGGRFETQYF.

Only one count was recorded for this clone. The chain recombines TRBV5-1 with TRBJ2-5, with TRBD2 as a possible D gene (5 bases). Germline CDR1 reads SGHRS; CDR2 reads YFSETQ. The CDR3 is 14 amino acids. Trimming stripped 5 bases from V and 4 bases from J, with 15 bases between. Here the CDR3 reads CASRPARDRETQYF. For the CDR3, the DNA is TGCGCCAGCAGGCCGGCGAGGGATCGAGAGACCCAGTACTTC.

This clone was picked up a small number of times. The J gene is TRBJ2-5, the V gene TRBV9; possibly TRBD1 for D (6 bases). This CDR3 region has 16 residues. Per germline, CDR1 SGDLS and CDR2 YYNGEE. Trimming pared 4 bases from V and 2 bases from J, leaving 18 bases between. The CDR3 loop is CASSPPGHPGQETQYF. The CDR3, as DNA: TGTGCCAGCAGCCCTCCGGGACACCCTGGACAAGAGACCCAGTACTTC.

The rearrangement links TRBV30 to TRBJ2-1; 14 bases are a match to TRBD2. The CDR3 extends over 15 amino acids. V was pared by 5 bases and J by 6 bases, with 6 bases of the junction left unmatched. Germline CDR1 and CDR2: GTSNPN and SVGIG (reference sequence). DNA of the CDR3: TGTGCCTGGGAATTAGGACTAGCGGGGGGCAATGAGCAGTTCTTC. Its translation: CAWELGLAGGNEQFF.

This clone showed up just a few times. J is TRBJ2-1 and V is TRBV27; D possibly corresponds to TRBD2 (6 bases). Looked up from germline, CDR1 is MNHEY and CDR2 is SMNVEV (reference sequence). V lost 1 base to trimming and J lost 10 bases, with 11 bases between them. The CDR3 loop spans 13 amino acids. The CDR3 here is CASSLYLGGEQFF. The CDR3 coding sequence is TGTGCCAGCAGTTTATACCTCGGGGGAGAGCAGTTCTTC.

The V and J genes are TRBV6-1 and TRBJ1-2; 12 bases fit TRBD1. The germline CDR1 and CDR2 sequences are MNHNS and SASEGT. V lost 6 bases and J lost 9; bases outside the gene matches: 5. This CDR3 comprises 13 residues. The CDR3, as DNA: TGTGCCAGCAGCGGGACAGGGGGCAGGAGCTACACCTTC. Its translation: CASSGTGGRSYTF.

The rearrangement joins TRBV5-1 to TRBJ1-2, with 8 bases that match TRBD1. The J segment lost 8 bases and the V segment lost 3 bases, leaving 6 bases of the junction unmatched. The CDR3 is 13 amino acids. Germline values: CDR1 SGHRS, CDR2 YFSETQ. CDR3 nucleotides: TGCGCCAGCAGCTCCCAGACAGGGGAAGGCTACACCTTC. The encoded protein is CASSSQTGEGYTF.

The rearrangement joins TRBV7-2 to TRBJ2-1; the match to TRBD2 covers 8 bases. Germline V gene lookup returns CDR1 SGHTA and CDR2 FQGNSA. V trimming: 5 bases; J trimming: 2 bases; junction bases outside the gene matches: 5. The CDR3 totals 15 residues. CDR3 DNA: TGTGCCAGCAGCCCCGGACTAGCAGCCTACAATGAGCAGTTCTTC. Amino acid sequence: CASSPGLAAYNEQFF.

This chain connects TRBV15 to TRBJ1-5; D is possibly TRBD1 (5 bases). Germline lookup yields CDR1 LNHNV and CDR2 YYDKDF (reference sequence). This CDR3 spans 15 amino acids. V lost 1 base, J lost 4 bases, and 11 bases lay in between. The DNA for the CDR3 is TGTGCCACCAGCAGAGGGGGCCCGCTAAATCAGCCCCAGCATTTT. This sequence encodes CATSRGGPLNQPQHF.

V is TRBV7-9 and J is TRBJ2-7; no clear D gene. The germline gives CDR1 SEHNR, CDR2 FQNEAQ (reference sequence). This CDR3 region has 15 residues. Trimming removed 4 bases from V and 0 bases from J, with 13 bases in between. Here the CDR3 DNA reads TGTGCCAGCAGCTCGTGGCAGAAGAGCTCCTACGAGCAGTACTTC. This sequence encodes CASSSWQKSSYEQYF. Full variable domain (missing parts from reference TRBV7-9 and TRBJ2-7): DTGVSQNPRHKITKRGQNVTFRCDPISEHNRLYWYRQTLGQGPEFLTYFQNEAQLEKSRLLSDRFSAERPKGSFSTLEIQRTEQGDSAMYLCASSSWQKSSYEQYFGPGTRLTVT.

V and J are TRBV18 and TRBJ1-4; D call uncertain. CDR3 size: 14 residues. Germline CDR1 is KGHSH and CDR2 is LQKENI. V gave up 0 bases and J gave up 7 bases, with 9 bases separating them. CDR3 sequence: CASSPPSKPEKLFF. CDR3 DNA sequence: TGTGCCAGCTCACCACCGTCGAAGCCTGAAAAACTGTTTTTT.

The genes are TRBV9 and TRBJ1-1; a weak D match, TRBD1 (6 bases). Germline V gene lookup returns CDR1 SGDLS and CDR2 YYNGEE. Trimming removed 4 bases at V and 5 bases at J, with 15 bases between. The CDR3 has 14 amino acids. Here the CDR3 DNA reads TGTGCCAGCAGCATATTCCCAGGGGAGACTGAAGCTTTCTTT. It is translated as CASSIFPGETEAFF.

The chain has TRBV6-6 and TRBJ1-5, with a possible D match to TRBD1 (6 bases). Trimming took off 6 bases at V and 5 bases at J, with 20 bases between the two ends. The germline V gene encodes CDR1 MNHNY and CDR2 SVGAGI (reference sequence). The CDR3 length is 16 residues. CDR3 DNA sequence: TGTGCCAGCAGCCCGACCCCGGGGGACACTCATCAGCCCCAGCATTTT. Amino acids: CASSPTPGDTHQPQHF.

The chain recombines TRBV18 with TRBJ2-1, with D maybe TRBD2 (6 bases). V was trimmed by 6 bases and J by 6 bases, leaving 18 bases between them. There are 15 residues in the CDR3. The germline V gene has CDR1 KGHSH and CDR2 LQKENI. In DNA form, the CDR3 reads TGTGCCAGCTCCCACCTGGAGGACTACATCAATGAGCAGTTCTTC. Translating it yields CASSHLEDYINEQFF.

This chain uses TRBV5-4 with TRBJ2-7, with 9 bases identical to TRBD2. With V trimmed by 0 bases and J by 0 bases, 7 bases remained unmatched. The CDR3 spans 17 residues. The germline gives CDR1 SGHNT, CDR2 YYREEE (reference sequence). CDR3 nucleotide sequence: TGTGCCAGCAGCTTGGCCTTGACTAGCGGCGACTCCTACGAGCAGTACTTC. Its translation is CASSLALTSGDSYEQYF.

J is TRBJ2-7 and V is TRBV11-2; 8 bases agree with TRBD2. The germline V gene encodes CDR1 SGHAT and CDR2 FQNNGV. Losses at the gene ends were 1 base for V and 0 bases for J; bases not matched to a gene: 5. This CDR3 is 16 amino acids long. CDR3 coding DNA: TGTGCCAGCAGCTTAGGGGGTAGCGGGAACTCCTACGAGCAGTACTTC. Protein sequence: CASSLGGSGNSYEQYF. Filled out from reference TRBV11-2 and TRBJ2-7, the complete variable domain reads EAGVAQSPRYKIIEKRQSVAFWCNPISGHATLYWYQQILGQGPKLLIQFQNNGVVDDSQLPKDRFSAERLKGVDSTLKIQPAKLEDSAVYLCASSLGGSGNSYEQYFGPGTRLTVT.

The genes are TRBV4-1 and TRBJ1-5, with D uncertain. The germline V gene has CDR1 MGHRA and CDR2 YSYEKL. The CDR3 extends over 15 amino acids. V was pared by 1 base and J by 2 bases, with 9 bases between. The chain's CDR3 is CASSQAAVGNQPQHF. CDR3 sequence (DNA): TGCGCCAGCAGCCAAGCTGCGGTCGGCAATCAGCCCCAGCATTTT.

V and J are TRBV5-4 and TRBJ1-1; a weak D match, TRBD1 (6 bases). Germline loops: CDR1 SGHNT, CDR2 YYREEE (reference sequence). V was cut by 4 bases and J by 0 bases, with 22 bases left in between. The CDR3 contains 18 residues. The DNA of the CDR3 is TGTGCCAGCAGCGTTTTGTTCTGGACAGCCCTCATGAACACTGAAGCTTTCTTT. Its protein is CASSVLFWTALMNTEAFF.

The chain combines TRBV9 with TRBJ2-1; D remains unclear. Germline-derived CDR1 and CDR2 are SGDLS and YYNGEE. CDR3 length: 16 amino acids. V was shortened by 0 bases and J by 4 bases, with 14 bases between the two germline ends. Here the CDR3 reads CASSVVVRSDYNEQFF. The CDR3 DNA follows: TGTGCCAGCAGCGTAGTGGTTCGTTCTGATTACAATGAGCAGTTCTTC. The variable domain in full, completed from reference TRBV9 and TRBJ2-1, reads DSGVTQTPKHLITATGQRVTLRCSPRSGDLSVYWYQQSLDQGLQFLIQYYNGEERAKGNILERFSAQQFPDLHSELNLSSLELGDSALYFCASSVVVRSDYNEQFFGPGTRLTVL.

The CDR3 reads CASRGSGGAPFF. DNA of the CDR3: TGTGCCAGCAGGGGTAGCGGGGGGGCACCGTTCTTC. The V gene is TRBV7-9, the J gene TRBJ2-1, with 11 bases identical to TRBD2. V trimming: 6 bases; J trimming: 15 bases; junction bases outside the gene matches: 7. This CDR3 contains 12 residues. From germline, CDR1 is SEHNR and CDR2 FQNEAQ (reference sequence).

V usage is TRBV18 and J usage is TRBJ1-2, with D hard to call. The CDR3 loop spans 15 amino acids. The V end was cut by 6 bases, the J end by 0 bases, with 14 bases between. Germline values: CDR1 KGHSH, CDR2 LQKENI. The CDR3 spells CASSPYDTPNYGYTF. CDR3 coding DNA: TGTGCCAGCTCCCCCTACGACACCCCTAACTATGGCTACACCTTC.

The V gene is TRBV7-9, the J gene TRBJ2-3, with 9 bases lining up with TRBD2. This CDR3 has 16 residues. CDR1 is SEHNR, CDR2 FQNEAQ, per germline (reference sequence). V shed 5 bases, J shed 3 bases, and the junction held 9 bases outside the gene matches. CDR3 in DNA: TGTGCCAGCAGCCTGAGGACTAGCGAAGGGACAGATACGCAGTATTTT. Amino acid sequence: CASSLRTSEGTDTQYF.

Details on this clone: The same CDR3 is also encoded by other DNA sequences in this sample. J is TRBJ2-7 and V is TRBV2, with no clear D. CDR1 is SNHLY and CDR2 is FYNNEI in the germline V gene. Trimming cost V 2 bases and J 4 bases, with 6 bases left between them. CDR3 length equals 12 residues. CDR3 DNA: TGTGCCAGCAGTGAAACTGGGTACGAGCAGTACTTC. Translated, it gives CASSETGYEQYF.